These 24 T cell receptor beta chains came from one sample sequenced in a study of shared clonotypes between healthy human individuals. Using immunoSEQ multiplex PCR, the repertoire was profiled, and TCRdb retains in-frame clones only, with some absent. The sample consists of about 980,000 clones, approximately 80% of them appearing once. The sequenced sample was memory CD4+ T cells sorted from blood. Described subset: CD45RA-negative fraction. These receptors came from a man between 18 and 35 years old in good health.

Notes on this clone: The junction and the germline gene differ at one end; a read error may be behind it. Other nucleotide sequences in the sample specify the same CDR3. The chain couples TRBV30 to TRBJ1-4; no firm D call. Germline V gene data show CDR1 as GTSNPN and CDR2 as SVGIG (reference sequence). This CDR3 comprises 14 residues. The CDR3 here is CAWSPEQLNEKLFF. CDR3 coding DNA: TGTGCTTGGAGCCCGGAGCAGCTGAATGAAAAACTGTTTTTT.

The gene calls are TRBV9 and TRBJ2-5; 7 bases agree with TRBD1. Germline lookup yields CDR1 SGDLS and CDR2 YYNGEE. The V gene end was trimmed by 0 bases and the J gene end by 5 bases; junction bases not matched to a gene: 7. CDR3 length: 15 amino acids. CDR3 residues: CASSVADRLWETQYF. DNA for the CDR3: TGTGCCAGCAGCGTAGCGGACAGGCTCTGGGAGACCCAGTACTTC.

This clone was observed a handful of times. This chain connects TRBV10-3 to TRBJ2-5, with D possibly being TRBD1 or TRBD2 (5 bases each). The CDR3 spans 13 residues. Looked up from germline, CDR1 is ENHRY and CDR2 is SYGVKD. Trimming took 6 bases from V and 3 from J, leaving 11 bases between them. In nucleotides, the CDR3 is TGTGCCATCAGGGGGACCCACGAAGAGACCCAGTACTTC. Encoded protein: CAIRGTHEETQYF.

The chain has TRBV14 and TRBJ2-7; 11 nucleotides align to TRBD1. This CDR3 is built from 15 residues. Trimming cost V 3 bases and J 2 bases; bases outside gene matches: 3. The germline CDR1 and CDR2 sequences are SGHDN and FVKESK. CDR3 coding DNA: TGTGCCAGCAGCCACCCGGGACAGGGGGCCTACGAGCAGTACTTC. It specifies CASSHPGQGAYEQYF. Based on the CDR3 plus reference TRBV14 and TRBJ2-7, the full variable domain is EAGVTQFPSHSVIEKGQTVTLRCDPISGHDNLYWYRRVMGKEIKFLLHFVKESKQDESGMPNNRFLAERTGGTYSTLKVQPAELEDSGVYFCASSHPGQGAYEQYFGPGTRLTVT.

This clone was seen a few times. The CDR3 here is CASSPNPPAQETQYF. The DNA for the CDR3 is TGTGCCAGCAGTCCCAACCCTCCCGCCCAAGAGACCCAGTACTTC. The V call is TRBV28, the J call TRBJ2-5; the D is unclear. Germline lookup yields CDR1 MDHEN and CDR2 SYDVKM. Trimming shortened V by 5 bases and J by 1 base, and 14 bases separated the two germline ends. This CDR3 has 15 amino acids. The whole variable domain, filled in from reference TRBV28 and TRBJ2-5, reads DVKVTQSSRYLVKRTGEKVFLECVQDMDHENMFWYRQDPGLGLRLIYFSYDVKMKEKGDIPEGYSVSREKKERFSLILESASTNQTSMYLCASSPNPPAQETQYFGPGTRLLVL.

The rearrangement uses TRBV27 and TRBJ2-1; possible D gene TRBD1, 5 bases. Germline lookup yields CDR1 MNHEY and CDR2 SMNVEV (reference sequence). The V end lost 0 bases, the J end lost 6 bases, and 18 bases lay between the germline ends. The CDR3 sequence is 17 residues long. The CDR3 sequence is CASSLSPRARQGNEQFF. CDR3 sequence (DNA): TGTGCCAGCAGTTTATCGCCCAGGGCTCGGCAGGGCAATGAGCAGTTCTTC.

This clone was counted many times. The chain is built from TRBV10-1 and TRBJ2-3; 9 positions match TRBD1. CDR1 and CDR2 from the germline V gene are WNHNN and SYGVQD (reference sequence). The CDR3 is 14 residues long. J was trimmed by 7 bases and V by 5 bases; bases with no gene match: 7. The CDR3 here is CASSWGQGGNTQYF. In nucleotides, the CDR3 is TGCGCCAGCAGTTGGGGACAGGGAGGAAATACGCAGTATTTT.

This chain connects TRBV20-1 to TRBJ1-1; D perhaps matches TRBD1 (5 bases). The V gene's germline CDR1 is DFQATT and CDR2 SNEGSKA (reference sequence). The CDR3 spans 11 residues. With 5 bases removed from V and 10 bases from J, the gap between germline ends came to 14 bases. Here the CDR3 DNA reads TGCAGTGCTGGACCCGGGACGATAGCTTTCTTT. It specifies CSAGPGTIAFF.

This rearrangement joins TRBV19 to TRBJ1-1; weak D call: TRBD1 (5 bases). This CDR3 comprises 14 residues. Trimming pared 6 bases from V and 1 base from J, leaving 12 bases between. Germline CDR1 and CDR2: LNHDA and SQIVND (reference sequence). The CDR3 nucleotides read TGTGCCAGTAGCTCCGGGGGTTGGAACACTGAAGCTTTCTTT. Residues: CASSSGGWNTEAFF. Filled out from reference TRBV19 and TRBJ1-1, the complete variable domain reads DGGITQSPKYLFRKEGQNVTLSCEQNLNHDAMYWYRQDPGQGLRLIYYSQIVNDFQKGDIAEGYSVSREKKESFPLTVTSAQKNPTAFYLCASSSGGWNTEAFFGQGTRLTVV.

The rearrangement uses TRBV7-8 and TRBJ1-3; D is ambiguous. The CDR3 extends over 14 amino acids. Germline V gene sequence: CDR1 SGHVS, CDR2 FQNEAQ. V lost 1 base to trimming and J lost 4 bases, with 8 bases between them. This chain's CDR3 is CASSLVVGGNTIYF. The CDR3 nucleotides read TGTGCCAGCAGCTTAGTAGTAGGAGGAAACACCATATATTTT.

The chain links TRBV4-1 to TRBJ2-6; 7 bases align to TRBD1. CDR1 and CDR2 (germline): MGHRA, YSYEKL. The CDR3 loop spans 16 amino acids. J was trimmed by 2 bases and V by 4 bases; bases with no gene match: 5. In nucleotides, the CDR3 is TGCGCCAGCAGCCGCATCGGGACAGCTGGGGCCAACGTCCTGACTTTC. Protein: CASSRIGTAGANVLTF.

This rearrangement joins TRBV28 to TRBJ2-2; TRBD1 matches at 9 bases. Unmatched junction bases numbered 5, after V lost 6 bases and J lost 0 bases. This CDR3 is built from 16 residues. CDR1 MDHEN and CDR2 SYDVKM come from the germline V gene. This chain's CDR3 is CASRFRDRANTGELFF. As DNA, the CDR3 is TGTGCCAGCAGGTTCCGGGACAGGGCGAACACCGGGGAGCTGTTTTTT. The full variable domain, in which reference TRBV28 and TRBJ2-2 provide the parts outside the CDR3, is DVKVTQSSRYLVKRTGEKVFLECVQDMDHENMFWYRQDPGLGLRLIYFSYDVKMKEKGDIPEGYSVSREKKERFSLILESASTNQTSMYLCASRFRDRANTGELFFGEGSRLTVL.

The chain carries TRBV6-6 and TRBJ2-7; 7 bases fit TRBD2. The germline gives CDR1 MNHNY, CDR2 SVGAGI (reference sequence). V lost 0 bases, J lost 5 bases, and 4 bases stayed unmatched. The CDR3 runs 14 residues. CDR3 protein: CASSYSGLNHEQYF. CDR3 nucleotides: TGTGCCAGCAGTTACTCGGGACTAAACCACGAGCAGTACTTC.

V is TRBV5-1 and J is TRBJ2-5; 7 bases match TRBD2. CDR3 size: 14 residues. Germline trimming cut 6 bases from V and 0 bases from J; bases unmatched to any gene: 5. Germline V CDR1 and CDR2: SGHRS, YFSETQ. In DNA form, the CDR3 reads TGCGCCAGCACGCGGGAGTCGTACCAAGAGACCCAGTACTTC. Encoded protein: CASTRESYQETQYF.

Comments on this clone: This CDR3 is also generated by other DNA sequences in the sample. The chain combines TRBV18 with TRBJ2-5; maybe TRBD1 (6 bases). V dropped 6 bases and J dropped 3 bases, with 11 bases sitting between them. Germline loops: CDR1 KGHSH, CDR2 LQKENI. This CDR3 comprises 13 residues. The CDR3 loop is CASSPGTKETQYF. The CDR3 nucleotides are TGTGCCAGCTCGCCCGGGACAAAAGAGACCCAGTACTTC.

This CDR3 reads CASSVDPLSNEQFF. DNA for the CDR3: TGTGCCAGCAGCGTAGACCCCCTAAGCAATGAGCAGTTCTTC. This sequence joins TRBV9 and TRBJ2-1; no definite D call. The CDR3 spans 14 residues. V dropped 0 bases and J dropped 6 bases, with 10 bases sitting between them. Germline V CDR1 and CDR2: SGDLS, YYNGEE.

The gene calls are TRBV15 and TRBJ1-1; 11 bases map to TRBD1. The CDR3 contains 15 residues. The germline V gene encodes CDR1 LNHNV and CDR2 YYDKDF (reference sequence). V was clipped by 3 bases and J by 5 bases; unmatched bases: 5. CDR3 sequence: CATSSGQGAVTEAFF. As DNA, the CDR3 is TGTGCCACCAGCAGTGGACAGGGGGCGGTTACTGAAGCTTTCTTT.

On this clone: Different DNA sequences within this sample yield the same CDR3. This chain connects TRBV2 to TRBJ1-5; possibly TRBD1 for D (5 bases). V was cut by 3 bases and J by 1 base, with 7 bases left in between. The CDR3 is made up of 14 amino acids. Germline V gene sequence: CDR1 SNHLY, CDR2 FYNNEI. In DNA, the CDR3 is TGTGCCAGCAGTGAGGAGGGGAGCAATCAGCCCCAGCATTTT. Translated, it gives CASSEEGSNQPQHF.

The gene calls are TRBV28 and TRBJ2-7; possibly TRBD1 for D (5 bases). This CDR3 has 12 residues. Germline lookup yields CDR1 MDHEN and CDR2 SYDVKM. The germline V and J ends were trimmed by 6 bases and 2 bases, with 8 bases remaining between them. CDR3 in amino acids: CASRLQAYEQYF. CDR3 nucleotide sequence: TGTGCCAGCAGGCTACAGGCCTACGAGCAGTACTTC.

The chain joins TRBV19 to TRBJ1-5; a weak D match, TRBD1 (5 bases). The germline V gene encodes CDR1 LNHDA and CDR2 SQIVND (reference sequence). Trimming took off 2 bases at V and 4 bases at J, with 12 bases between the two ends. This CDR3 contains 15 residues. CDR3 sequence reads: CASSITRGLNQPQHF. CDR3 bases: TGTGCCAGTAGTATAACGAGGGGTTTAAATCAGCCCCAGCATTTT. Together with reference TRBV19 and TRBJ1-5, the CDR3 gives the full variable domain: DGGITQSPKYLFRKEGQNVTLSCEQNLNHDAMYWYRQDPGQGLRLIYYSQIVNDFQKGDIAEGYSVSREKKESFPLTVTSAQKNPTAFYLCASSITRGLNQPQHFGDGTRLSIL.

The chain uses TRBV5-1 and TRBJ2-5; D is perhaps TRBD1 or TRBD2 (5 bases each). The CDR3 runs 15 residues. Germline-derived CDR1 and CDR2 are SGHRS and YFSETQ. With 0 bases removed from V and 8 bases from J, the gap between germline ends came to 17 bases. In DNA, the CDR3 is TGCGCCAGCAGCTTGGGGCAGGCCCGAGGGGATACCCAGTACTTC. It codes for CASSLGQARGDTQYF.

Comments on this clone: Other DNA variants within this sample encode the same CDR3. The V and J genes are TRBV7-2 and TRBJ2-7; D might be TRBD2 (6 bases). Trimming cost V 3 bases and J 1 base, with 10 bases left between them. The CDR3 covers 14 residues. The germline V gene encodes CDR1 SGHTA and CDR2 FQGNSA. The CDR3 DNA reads TGTGCCAGCAGCTTCACTGGGGGGTCCTACGAGCAGTACTTC. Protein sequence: CASSFTGGSYEQYF.

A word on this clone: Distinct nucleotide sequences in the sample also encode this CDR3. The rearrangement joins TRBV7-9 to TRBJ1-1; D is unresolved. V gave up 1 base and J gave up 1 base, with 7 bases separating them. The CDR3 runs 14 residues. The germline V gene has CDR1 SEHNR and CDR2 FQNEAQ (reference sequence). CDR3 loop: CASSLGAGNTEAFF. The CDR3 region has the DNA TGTGCCAGCAGCTTAGGTGCGGGGAACACTGAAGCTTTCTTT.

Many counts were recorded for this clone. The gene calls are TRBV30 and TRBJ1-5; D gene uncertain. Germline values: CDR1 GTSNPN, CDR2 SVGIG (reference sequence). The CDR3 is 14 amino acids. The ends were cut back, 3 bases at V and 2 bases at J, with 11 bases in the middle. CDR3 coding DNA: TGTGCCTGGAGCCACGGGAGCGGCAATCAGCCCCAGCATTTT. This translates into CAWSHGSGNQPQHF.